This TCR beta chain was sequenced in a study of T cell responses to AZD1222 COVID-19 vaccine. Study at large: Analysis merged second doses at about 4 or about 12 weeks.

Produced via immunoSEQ multiplex PCR; TCRdb's table is partial and in-frame only. Altogether around 200,000 clones are present, around 90% being singletons, with the ten largest covering more than 0.75%. Per germline, CDR1 ENHRY and CDR2 SYGVKD. V gave up 6 bases and J gave up 3 bases, with 15 bases separating them. The CDR3 runs 15 residues. The chain is built from TRBV10-3 and TRBJ2-1, with D possibly being TRBD1 or TRBD2 (7 bases each). The TCR comes from an adult in good health. Sequencing was performed on peripheral blood, taken on day 0 of AZD1222 vaccination. CDR3 sequence reads: CAISRGGDSYNEQFF. CDR3 in DNA: TGTGCCATCAGCAGGGGGGGGGACAGCTACAATGAGCAGTTCTTC.